The clone carrying this T cell receptor (beta chain) was observed a handful of times. The source of the sample is a study of blood T cell repertoires in COVID-19. Study-level information: From the United States, Italy and Spain came samples of acute and convalescent COVID-19. Sample material is recorded as cDNA or gDNA derived from T cells, B-cell-depleted T cells, or PBMCs.

V gave up 0 bases and J gave up 4 bases; unmatched junction bases: 2. The CDR3 length is 15 residues. Germline-derived CDR1 and CDR2 are SGHAT and FQNNGV. Methods used by the authors: Amplification of reference gene primers provided the estimated nucleated cell counts. Generated by immunoSEQ multiplex PCR, the TCRdb table keeps only in-frame clones and is missing some. That table supplies the V and J calls and clone size; D and trimming were determined from the DNA. Among approximately 150,000 clones listed, approximately 83% were seen once. The TCR comes from a man aged 70 or older with active or convalescent COVID-19. The specimen sequenced was peripheral blood. V usage is TRBV11-2 and J usage is TRBJ1-4; TRBD1 agrees at 7 bases. CDR3 DNA sequence: TGTGCCAGCAGCTTAGAAGGGACAGTTAATGAAAAACTGTTTTTT. It translates to CASSLEGTVNEKLFF.